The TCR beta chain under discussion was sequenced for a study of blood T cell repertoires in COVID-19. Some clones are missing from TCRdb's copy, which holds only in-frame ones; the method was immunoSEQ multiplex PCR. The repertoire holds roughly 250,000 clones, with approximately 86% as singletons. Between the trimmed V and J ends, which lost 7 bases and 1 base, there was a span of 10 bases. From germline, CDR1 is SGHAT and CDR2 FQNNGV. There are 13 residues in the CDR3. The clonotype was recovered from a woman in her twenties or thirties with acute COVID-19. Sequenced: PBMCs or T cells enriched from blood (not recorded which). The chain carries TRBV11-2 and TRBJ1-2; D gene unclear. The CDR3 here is CASTPGINYGYTF. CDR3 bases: TGTGCCAGCACCCCGGGGATTAACTATGGCTACACCTTC.